The 18 T cell receptor beta chains below were found in one sample sequenced in a study of immune evolution from preneoplasia to lung adenocarcinoma. Assay: immunoSEQ multiplex PCR; the TCRdb copy retains only in-frame clones and omits some. The table records several thousand clones, about 80% of them present only once. Specimen: FFPE minimally invasive lung adenocarcinoma tissue. These receptors were obtained from a person aged 65-85 years with lung adenocarcinoma.

The chain carries TRBV29-1 and TRBJ1-2; unclear D gene. The germline V gene has CDR1 SQVTM and CDR2 ANQGSEA. V gave up 4 bases and J gave up 4 bases, with 7 bases separating them. The CDR3 consists of 11 residues. The CDR3 loop reads CSVGDGYGYTF. As DNA, the CDR3 is TGCAGCGTTGGGGATGGCTATGGCTACACCTTC.

Of note for this clone: This specimen includes other DNA sequences encoding the same CDR3. The chain uses TRBV19 and TRBJ1-3, with D possibly being TRBD1 (6 bases). The CDR3 runs to 17 residues. V was trimmed by 9 bases and J by 0 bases, leaving 21 bases between them. Germline CDR1 LNHDA, CDR2 SQIVND (reference sequence). For the CDR3, the DNA is TGTGCCAGCAAGGTGCCACAGGGCTGGCCCTCTGGAAACACCATATATTTT. Its protein product is CASKVPQGWPSGNTIYF.

CDR3 DNA: TGTGCCTGGGATGAGAGGAGGGCCGGGAGGGTCGACGAGCAGTACTTC. Protein: CAWDERRAGRVDEQYF. This chain uses TRBV30 with TRBJ2-7, with 8 bases fitting TRBD2. The germline gives CDR1 GTSNPN, CDR2 SVGIG (reference sequence). Trimming at V came to 5 bases and at J to 5 bases, leaving 17 bases not matched to a gene. This CDR3 is built from 16 residues.

The rearrangement links TRBV5-6 to TRBJ2-2; 7 bases match TRBD1. The CDR3 has 16 residues. Trimming at V came to 3 bases and at J to 7 bases, leaving 12 bases not matched to a gene. Per germline, CDR1 SGHDT and CDR2 YYEEEE. The CDR3 spells CASSSPTTTGSGELFF. For the CDR3, the DNA is TGTGCCAGCAGCTCCCCCACCACGACAGGGAGCGGGGAGCTGTTTTTT.

This chain connects TRBV5-4 to TRBJ2-5; TRBD2 aligns across 8 bases. With 0 bases clipped from V and 5 bases from J, the junction kept 6 bases outside the gene matches. CDR1 SGHNT and CDR2 YYREEE come from the germline V gene (reference sequence). This CDR3 is built from 15 residues. The CDR3: CASSLVAGGGETQYF. The CDR3 DNA reads as TGTGCCAGCAGCTTGGTTGCGGGAGGTGGTGAGACCCAGTACTTC.

The CDR3 region has the DNA TGTGCCAGCAGCGCCCCGGATTCCTACGAGCAGTACTTC. It specifies CASSAPDSYEQYF. This chain connects TRBV9 to TRBJ2-7; no definite D call. Germline CDR1 and CDR2: SGDLS and YYNGEE. The V end was cut by 3 bases, the J end by 1 base, with 8 bases between. The CDR3 totals 13 residues.

The rearrangement links TRBV11-2 to TRBJ2-7, with TRBD2 matching over 9 bases. Germline V lookup: CDR1 SGHAT, CDR2 FQNNGV. V lost 5 bases, J lost 7 bases, and 15 bases stayed unmatched. CDR3 length: 16 amino acids. The CDR3 loop is CASSPRAAGGPREQYF. In DNA, the CDR3 is TGTGCCAGCAGCCCCAGAGCGGCGGGAGGGCCTAGGGAGCAGTACTTC.

The rearrangement uses TRBV10-1 and TRBJ2-7; D possibly matches TRBD1 or TRBD2 (5 bases each). Germline-derived CDR1 and CDR2 are WNHNN and SYGVQD (reference sequence). This CDR3 has 16 amino acids. Trimming stripped 6 bases from V and 2 bases from J, with 20 bases between. CDR3 loop: CASRGRDHLPTYEQYF. The CDR3 DNA reads TGCGCCAGCAGGGGTAGGGACCACCTTCCTACCTACGAGCAGTACTTC.

This chain links TRBV11-2 with TRBJ1-4, with a weak D call TRBD1 (5 bases). Germline CDR1 and CDR2: SGHAT and FQNNGV. Trimming removed 8 bases at V and 6 bases at J, with 19 bases between. The CDR3 is 15 residues long. CDR3 protein: CASRPGVLPYEKLFF. As DNA, the CDR3 is TGTGCCAGCCGACCGGGGGTCCTACCATATGAAAAACTGTTTTTT. The full variable domain, in which reference TRBV11-2 and TRBJ1-4 provide the parts outside the CDR3, is EAGVAQSPRYKIIEKRQSVAFWCNPISGHATLYWYQQILGQGPKLLIQFQNNGVVDDSQLPKDRFSAERLKGVDSTLKIQPAKLEDSAVYLCASRPGVLPYEKLFFGSGTQLSVL.

The chain combines TRBV5-1 with TRBJ1-1, with a tentative D call TRBD1 (6 bases). Deletions cut 3 bases from V and 2 bases from J, with 17 bases between. In germline, CDR1 is SGHRS, CDR2 YFSETQ. The CDR3 loop spans 16 amino acids. CDR3 nucleotides: TGCGCCAGCAGCTGGGGGCCCGGGACGGGAAACACTGAAGCTTTCTTT. Residues: CASSWGPGTGNTEAFF. Full variable domain (rest looked up from reference TRBV5-1 and TRBJ1-1): KAGVTQTPRYLIKTRGQQVTLSCSPISGHRSVSWYQQTPGQGLQFLFEYFSETQRNKGNFPGRFSGRQFSNSRSEMNVSTLELGDSALYLCASSWGPGTGNTEAFFGQGTRLTVV.

The rearrangement joins TRBV6-5 to TRBJ2-2, with unresolved D. CDR1 MNHEY and CDR2 SVGAGI come from the germline V gene. Trimming left V 4 bases short and J 5 bases short, with 14 bases between. The CDR3 consists of 15 residues. Here the CDR3 reads CASSLRSYRTGELFF. The DNA of the CDR3 is TGTGCCAGCAGTTTGCGAAGCTACCGTACCGGGGAGCTGTTTTTT.

The rearrangement links TRBV12-2 to TRBJ2-7; the D segment call TRBD1 is taken from the table without a DNA check. TRBV12-2 is assigned pseudogene status. The CDR3 is made up of 15 amino acids. The CDR3 reads CASRLRGSQGYEQYF. In nucleotides, the CDR3 is TGTGCAAGTCGCTTAAGAGGTTCGCAGGGCTACGAGCAGTACTTC.

V gene TRBV9 combines with J gene TRBJ1-3; no definite D call. CDR1 is SGDLS, CDR2 YYNGEE, per germline. The CDR3 consists of 12 residues. The V end lost 1 base, the J end lost 4 bases, and 3 bases lay between the germline ends. The chain's CDR3 is CASSVQGNTIYF. The CDR3 region has the DNA TGTGCCAGCAGCGTACAGGGAAACACCATATATTTT. Variable domain in full (rest from reference TRBV9 and TRBJ1-3): DSGVTQTPKHLITATGQRVTLRCSPRSGDLSVYWYQQSLDQGLQFLIQYYNGEERAKGNILERFSAQQFPDLHSELNLSSLELGDSALYFCASSVQGNTIYFGEGSWLTVV.

The table lists this clone with a count of one. The chain links TRBV27 to TRBJ1-2; D unclear. Trimming left V 6 bases short and J 3 bases short, with 14 bases between. The CDR3 consists of 14 residues. Germline V lookup: CDR1 MNHEY, CDR2 SMNVEV (reference sequence). The CDR3 is CASRNLQRDYGYTF. The CDR3 DNA sequence: TGTGCCAGCAGGAACTTACAGAGAGACTATGGCTACACCTTC.

V is TRBV27 and J is TRBJ2-3, with 12 bases fitting TRBD2. There are 18 residues in the CDR3. Germline CDR1 MNHEY, CDR2 SMNVEV (reference sequence). The V gene end was trimmed by 5 bases and the J gene end by 6 bases; junction bases not matched to a gene: 15. The CDR3 nucleotides read TGTGCCAGCAGTCCATTTACTAGCGGGAGGACCTCCCGGGATACGCAGTATTTT. Translating gives CASSPFTSGRTSRDTQYF.

The gene calls are TRBV28 and TRBJ1-6, with 9 nucleotides matching TRBD1. Germline CDR1 and CDR2: MDHEN and SYDVKM. V gave up 2 bases and J gave up 14 bases; unmatched junction bases: 10. The CDR3 is 15 residues long. CDR3 DNA sequence: TGTGCCAGCAGTTTAGCCGGGACAGGGTTTTTGACCCTCCACTTT. Its protein is CASSLAGTGFLTLHF.

This sequence joins TRBV5-1 and TRBJ1-1; 7 positions match TRBD1. Germline-derived CDR1 and CDR2 are SGHRS and YFSETQ. Losses at the gene ends were 5 bases for V and 0 bases for J; bases not matched to a gene: 7. The CDR3 sequence is 15 residues long. This chain's CDR3 is CASREGQPVNTEAFF. CDR3 bases: TGCGCCAGCAGGGAGGGACAGCCGGTGAACACTGAAGCTTTCTTT.

The chain employs TRBV9 and TRBJ2-5, with 9 positions matching TRBD2. The CDR3 runs 18 residues. Losses at the gene ends were 4 bases for V and 2 bases for J; bases not matched to a gene: 15. Germline CDR1 reads SGDLS; CDR2 reads YYNGEE. CDR3 residues: CASSPRGLSSGTQETQYF. As DNA, the CDR3 is TGTGCCAGCAGCCCGAGGGGTTTGTCTAGCGGGACTCAAGAGACCCAGTACTTC.